This T cell receptor beta chain appears in the sequencing data of a study of T cells in Graves' hyperthyroidism and ophthalmopathy. The CDR3 covers 14 residues. The germline gives CDR1 LNHDA, CDR2 SQIVND (reference sequence). V was clipped by 0 bases and J by 3 bases, with 6 bases between them. Amplification yielded TCR beta CDR3 regions, with RNA transcripts as the source. HTBI primers were used for first-round RT-PCR of the TCR CDR3. TCRdb independently ran MiXCR on the multiplex PCR reads; one entry per CDR3 protein. The sample carries approximately 870,000 distinct CDR3 sequences, about 38% recorded once. This clonotype occurred many times.

The chain links TRBV19 to TRBJ1-5; no clear D. The source is a young man with Graves' hyperthyroidism. Sequencing input: blood. The CDR3 sequence is CASSIDQTNQPQHF. Written as DNA, the CDR3 is TGTGCCAGTAGTATAGACCAGACCAATCAGCCCCAGCATTTT.